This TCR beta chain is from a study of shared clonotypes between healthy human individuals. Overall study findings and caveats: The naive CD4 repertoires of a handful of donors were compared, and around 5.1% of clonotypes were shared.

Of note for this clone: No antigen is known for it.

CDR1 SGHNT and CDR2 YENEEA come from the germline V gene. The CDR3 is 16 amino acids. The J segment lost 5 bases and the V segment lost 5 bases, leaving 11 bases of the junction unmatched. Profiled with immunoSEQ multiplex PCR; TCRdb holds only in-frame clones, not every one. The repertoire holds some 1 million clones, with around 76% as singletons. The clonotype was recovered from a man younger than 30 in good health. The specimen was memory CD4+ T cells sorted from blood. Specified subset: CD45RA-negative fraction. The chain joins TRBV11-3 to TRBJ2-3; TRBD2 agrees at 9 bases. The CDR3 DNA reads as TGTGCCAGCAGCCCAGGGCAGGGACTAGCAGGAGATACGCAGTATTTT. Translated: CASSPGQGLAGDTQYF.